The 7 T cell receptor beta chains below all came from one sample that was sequenced in a study of human T cells and chemical hapten exposure. One entry per CDR3 protein, called by TCRdb with MiXCR from the RACE reads. The data hold under 130,000 distinct CDR3 sequences, with 30% to 35% observed a single time. Time point noted: patch test 3, about 24 weeks after DPC sensitization. Treatment specified: therapeutic diphenylcyclopropenone sensitization with weekly scalp DPC. Source: whole blood, taken in connection with sensitization to the hapten diphenylcyclopropenone (DPC). The receptors here all came from a middle-aged man with alopecia areata. Some clones in this sample may be carry-over from other donors' samples.

A single count supports this clonotype. This sequence joins TRBV6-2 or TRBV6-3 and TRBJ1-5; a weak D match, TRBD1 (5 bases). Trimming removed 3 bases at V and 4 bases at J, with 10 bases between. The germline gives CDR1 MNHEY, CDR2 SVGEGT. The CDR3 is 14 amino acids. As DNA, the CDR3 is TGTGCCAGCAGTTATAAAGGGGAGAATCAGCCCCAGCATTTT. Its translation: CASSYKGENQPQHF.

The chain couples TRBV6-5 to TRBJ2-3; 8 bases are a match to TRBD2. The CDR3 is 15 residues long. Germline-derived CDR1 and CDR2 are MNHEY and SVGAGI. V shed 6 bases, J shed 2 bases, and the junction held 7 bases outside the gene matches. The CDR3 DNA follows: TGTGCCAGCAGCTTACTAGCGGAGCCCACAGATACGCAGTATTTT. It encodes CASSLLAEPTDTQYF.

This clonotype was seen ten or more times. This chain uses TRBV20-1 with TRBJ2-1, with D uncertain. Trimming pared 2 bases from V and 3 bases from J, leaving 8 bases between. This CDR3 has 13 amino acids. Germline loops: CDR1 DFQATT, CDR2 SNEGSKA (reference sequence). The CDR3 bases are TGCAGTGCTAGAACCCCCCTCTACAATGAGCAGTTCTTC. Translating gives CSARTPLYNEQFF.

This clonotype was seen a few times. The genes are TRBV7-2 and TRBJ2-5; 7 bases match TRBD1. CDR1 is SGHTA and CDR2 is FQGNSA in the germline V gene. J lost 1 base, V lost 4 bases, and 6 bases had no gene match. The CDR3 spans 15 residues. CDR3: CASSSRPGGQETQYF. CDR3 bases: TGTGCCAGCAGCTCCCGTCCAGGGGGCCAAGAGACCCAGTACTTC. Drawing the rest from reference TRBV7-2 and TRBJ2-5, the complete variable domain is GAGVSQSPSNKVTEKGKDVELRCDPISGHTALYWYRQSLGQGLEFLIYFQGNSAPDKSGLPSDRFSAERTGGSVSTLTIQRTQQEDSAVYLCASSSRPGGQETQYFGPGTRLLVL.

This clonotype was counted only a few times. The chain recombines TRBV4-3 with TRBJ2-2; 8 nucleotides line up with TRBD2. Germline CDR1 is LGHNA and CDR2 is YSLEER. V was clipped by 0 bases and J by 0 bases; unmatched bases: 6. CDR3 length: 18 residues. CDR3 region: CASSQDWVAGSNTGELFF. Written as DNA, the CDR3 is TGCGCCAGCAGCCAAGATTGGGTAGCGGGATCGAACACCGGGGAGCTGTTTTTT.

The chain has TRBV12-3 or TRBV12-4 and TRBJ2-1, with D possibly TRBD2 on 6 matching bases. The CDR3 is 15 amino acids. V was shortened by 3 bases and J by 5 bases, with 14 bases between the two germline ends. CDR3: CASSLGDSTHNEQFF. DNA for the CDR3: TGTGCCAGCAGTTTGGGGGACTCAACGCACAATGAGCAGTTCTTC.

A few counts support this clonotype. This chain links TRBV20-1 with TRBJ1-5; D may be TRBD1 (5 bases). V lost 0 bases and J lost 6, with 18 bases in between. Germline CDR1 and CDR2: DFQATT and SNEGSKA (reference sequence). CDR3 length equals 16 residues. As DNA, the CDR3 is TGCAGTGCTAGAGATCTATCGTTCGGGACCACTCAGCCCCAGCATTTT. It encodes CSARDLSFGTTQPQHF.